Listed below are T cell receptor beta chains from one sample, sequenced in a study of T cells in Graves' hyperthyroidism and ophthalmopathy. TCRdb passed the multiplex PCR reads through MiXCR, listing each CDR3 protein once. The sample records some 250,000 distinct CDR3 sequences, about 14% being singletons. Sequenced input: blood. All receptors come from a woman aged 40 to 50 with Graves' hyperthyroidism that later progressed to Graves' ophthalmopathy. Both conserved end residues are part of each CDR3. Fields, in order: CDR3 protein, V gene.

CDR3aa: CASSAMMNTEAFF
v_gene: TRBV19

CDR3aa: CATSRELSGAVNEKLFF
v_gene: TRBV15

CDR3aa: CASSLEGGFRSPLHF
v_gene: TRBV5-1

CDR3aa: CASSLTAPGELFF
v_gene: TRBV7-3

CDR3aa: CASSRRLAGLGDTQYF
v_gene: TRBV18

CDR3aa: CASSQEGSRGYTF
v_gene: TRBV3-1

CDR3aa: CASSPWDRNQPQHF
v_gene: TRBV6-1

CDR3aa: CATSRDIGAEQFF
v_gene: TRBV15

CDR3aa: CAWGRGSNSPLHF
v_gene: TRBV30

CDR3aa: CASSRTGFYEQYF
v_gene: TRBV27

CDR3aa: CASSFWSAETYEQYF
v_gene: TRBV5-1

CDR3aa: CASSMASWGTGELFF
v_gene: TRBV19

CDR3aa: CASSSDRGYNEQFF
v_gene: TRBV5-8

CDR3aa: CASSLDRRTNREETQYF
v_gene: TRBV5-1

CDR3aa: CASSQLRDVKSQYF
v_gene: TRBV2

CDR3aa: CASSPPVSGRHSYEQYF
v_gene: TRBV7-9

CDR3aa: CAIRDSYYGYTF
v_gene: TRBV2

CDR3aa: CSATLVEFATEAFF
v_gene: TRBV20-1

CDR3aa: CASGGAFNKDTQYF
v_gene: TRBV7-9

CDR3aa: CASRLGLLIFNEQFF
v_gene: TRBV27

CDR3aa: CASSRGTSPYF
v_gene: TRBV6-1

CDR3aa: CSVESGPRRGKLFF
v_gene: TRBV29-1

CDR3aa: CASSQDGFPGRGNYGYTF
v_gene: TRBV4-2

CDR3aa: CASRRRALGDEKLFF
v_gene: TRBV4-1

CDR3aa: CAISEPGTSARNEQFF
v_gene: TRBV10-3

CDR3aa: CASSLSAGRDKEAQYF
v_gene: TRBV7-3

CDR3aa: CATSDARTSSPYEQYF
v_gene: TRBV24-1

CDR3aa: CASNDGQGYEQYF
v_gene: TRBV10-1

CDR3aa: CASSRAVPGAEAFF
v_gene: TRBV12-3/TRBV12-4

CDR3aa: CASSFGHSGAETQYF
v_gene: TRBV5-1

CDR3aa: CASSPYSTSGSFNEQFF
v_gene: TRBV5-1

CDR3aa: CASSRIRTAGGNEQFF
v_gene: TRBV5-1

CDR3aa: CSAAGQGRSGGYTF
v_gene: TRBV20-1

CDR3aa: CASRSAGEGGNIQYF
v_gene: TRBV7-9

CDR3aa: CASSQEQGEQPQHF
v_gene: TRBV13

CDR3aa: CASSDPDREANYGYTF
v_gene: TRBV28

CDR3aa: CATTTGWGREQYF
v_gene: TRBV6-1

CDR3aa: CAWSVRDRDLAGYTF
v_gene: TRBV30

CDR3aa: CASSPPGLAGATGELFF
v_gene: TRBV7-2

CDR3aa: CASSPDRPASTGELFF
v_gene: TRBV6-1

CDR3aa: CASSLLGGAGNTIYF
v_gene: TRBV14

CDR3aa: CASSLFNSWGTGNEQFF
v_gene: TRBV5-6